The T cell receptor beta chain under discussion was sequenced for a study of cytomegalovirus exposure and HLA in healthy donors. This clone was counted once. Its specificity is not known. It was with 60 Vbeta and 13 Jbeta primers that the PCR ran. Measured with immunoSEQ multiplex PCR; TCRdb has only the in-frame clones, and not every one. In the table there are a few hundred thousand clones, under 80% of which are singletons. Overall study findings and caveats: There were some public TCRs occurring in many donors, but most TCR sequences were rare.

From germline, CDR1 is SGHVS and CDR2 FQNEAQ. V lost 4 bases, J lost 3 bases, and 6 bases lay in between. The CDR3 sequence is 12 residues long. The sample taken for sequencing was PBMCs. This clonotype was obtained from a female donor in good health and CMV-seronegative. This chain joins TRBV7-8 and TRBJ2-5; D call uncertain. The CDR3 protein is CASSWAKETQYF. CDR3 in DNA: TGTGCCAGCAGCTGGGCTAAAGAGACCCAGTACTTC. The full variable domain, with the rest looked up from reference TRBV7-8 and TRBJ2-5, is GAGVSQSPRYKVAKRGQDVALRCDPISGHVSLFWYQQALGQGPEFLTYFQNEAQLDKSGLPSDRFFAERPEGSVSTLKIQRTQQEDSAVYLCASSWAKETQYFGPGTRLLVL.